This record covers a single T cell receptor (beta chain). What it recognizes is unknown. The cohort's ophthalmopathy patients, a group with duration under 3 months, had a Clinical Activity Score of at least 3 and a NOSPECS grade of at least 4. Using around 10 ml of fresh peripheral blood, PBMCs were prepared. This entry comes from a study of T cells in Graves' hyperthyroidism and ophthalmopathy. Study-level findings and limits: Researchers found most expanded thyroid clonotypes above 0.001 in blood as well.

Amplification targeted TCR beta CDR3 regions from RNA transcripts. The HTBI set primed first-round TCR CDR3 RT-PCR. MiXCR was run by TCRdb on the multiplex PCR reads, yielding one entry per CDR3 protein. Here the sample spans 450,000 to 600,000 distinct CDR3 sequences, about 20% being singletons. The receptor was derived from a man aged 35-49 years with Graves' ophthalmopathy. The specimen was blood.

The CDR3 spells CASTPGGGTEAFF. As DNA, the CDR3 is TGCGCCAGCACCCCGGGGGGGGGCACTGAAGCTTTCTTT. The V call is TRBV10-2, the J call TRBJ1-1, with D possibly TRBD1 on 5 matching bases. The CDR3 has 13 residues. V lost 7 bases to trimming and J lost 4 bases, with 13 bases between them. CDR1 is WSHSY and CDR2 is SAAADI in the germline V gene.